The sequence of this TCR beta chain was determined in a study of T cell responses to AZD1222 COVID-19 vaccine. This CDR3 spans 14 amino acids. Trimming pared 4 bases from V and 6 bases from J, leaving 15 bases between. Looked up from germline, CDR1 is SQVTM and CDR2 is ANQGSEA. Generated by immunoSEQ multiplex PCR, the TCRdb table keeps only in-frame clones and is missing some. The table lists approximately 120,000 clones, about 90% of them singletons. The study, taken as a whole, reports: Epitopes outside B.1.351 and B.1.1.7 mutated regions reportedly drew nearly half of spike TCRs. Researchers report vaccine-associated CD4 TCRs spanning spike, with dominance at 160-218 and 743-854.

As to this clone: Its antigen is not identified.

The clonotype originates from an adult in good health. The chain couples TRBV29-1 to TRBJ1-4; possibly TRBD1 for D (6 bases). Sequencing used peripheral blood, obtained on day 0 of AZD1222 vaccination. The CDR3 DNA reads as TGCAGCGTTGTACTCAGGGGCTGGGATGAAAAACTGTTTTTT. Translating gives CSVVLRGWDEKLFF.